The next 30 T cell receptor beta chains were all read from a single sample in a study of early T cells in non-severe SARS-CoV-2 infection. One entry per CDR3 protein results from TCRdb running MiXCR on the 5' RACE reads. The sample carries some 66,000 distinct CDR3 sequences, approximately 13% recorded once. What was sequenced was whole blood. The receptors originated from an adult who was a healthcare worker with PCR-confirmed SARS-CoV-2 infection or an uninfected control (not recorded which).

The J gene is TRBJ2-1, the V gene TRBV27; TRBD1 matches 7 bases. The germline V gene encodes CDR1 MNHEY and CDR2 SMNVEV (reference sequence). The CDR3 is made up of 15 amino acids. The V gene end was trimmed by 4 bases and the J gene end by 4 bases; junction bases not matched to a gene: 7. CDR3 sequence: CASSSTGSRYNEQFF. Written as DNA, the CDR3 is TGTGCCAGCAGTTCGACAGGGAGTCGGTACAATGAGCAGTTCTTC.

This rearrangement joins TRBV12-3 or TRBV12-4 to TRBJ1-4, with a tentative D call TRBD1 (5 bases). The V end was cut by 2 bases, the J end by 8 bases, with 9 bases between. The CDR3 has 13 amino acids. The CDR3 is CASSLHGGEKLFF. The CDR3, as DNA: TGTGCCAGCAGTTTACATGGGGGAGAAAAACTGTTTTTT.

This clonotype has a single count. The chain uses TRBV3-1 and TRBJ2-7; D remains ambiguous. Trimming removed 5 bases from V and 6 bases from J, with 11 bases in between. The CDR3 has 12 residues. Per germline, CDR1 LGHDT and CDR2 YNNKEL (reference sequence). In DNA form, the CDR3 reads TGTGCCAGCAGCGCACGAACTCTCGAGCAGTACTTC. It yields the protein CASSARTLEQYF.

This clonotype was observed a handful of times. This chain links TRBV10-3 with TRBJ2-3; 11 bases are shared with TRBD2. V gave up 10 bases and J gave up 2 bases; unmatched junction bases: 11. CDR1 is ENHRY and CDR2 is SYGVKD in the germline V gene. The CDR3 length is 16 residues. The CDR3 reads CATAPTSGSVTDTQYF. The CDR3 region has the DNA TGTGCCACCGCACCCACTAGCGGGAGCGTCACAGATACGCAGTATTTT.

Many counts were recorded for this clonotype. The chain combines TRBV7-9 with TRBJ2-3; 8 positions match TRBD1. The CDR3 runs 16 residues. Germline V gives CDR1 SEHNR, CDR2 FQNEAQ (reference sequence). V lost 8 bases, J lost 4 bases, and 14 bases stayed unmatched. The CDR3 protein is CASETGEGKHSDTQYF. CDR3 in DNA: TGTGCCAGCGAGACAGGGGAAGGAAAACATTCAGATACGCAGTATTTT. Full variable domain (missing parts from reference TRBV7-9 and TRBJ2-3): DTGVSQNPRHKITKRGQNVTFRCDPISEHNRLYWYRQTLGQGPEFLTYFQNEAQLEKSRLLSDRFSAERPKGSFSTLEIQRTEQGDSAMYLCASETGEGKHSDTQYFGPGTRLTVL.

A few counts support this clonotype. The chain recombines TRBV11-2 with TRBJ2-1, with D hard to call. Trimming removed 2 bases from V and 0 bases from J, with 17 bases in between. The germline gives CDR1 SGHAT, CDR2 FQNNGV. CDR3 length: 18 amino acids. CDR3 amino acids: CASSLLDGSASSYNEQFF. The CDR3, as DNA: TGTGCCAGCAGCTTATTAGATGGAAGCGCCAGCTCCTACAATGAGCAGTTCTTC.

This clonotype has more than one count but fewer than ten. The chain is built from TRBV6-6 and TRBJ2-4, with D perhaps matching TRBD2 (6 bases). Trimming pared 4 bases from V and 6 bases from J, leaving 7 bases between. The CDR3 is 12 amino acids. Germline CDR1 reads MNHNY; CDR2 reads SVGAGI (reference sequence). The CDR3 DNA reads TGTGCCAGCAGTTCTAGCGCAAACATTCAGTACTTC. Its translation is CASSSSANIQYF.

The CDR3 DNA reads as TGCGCCAGCAGCTCTCGAACAGGGCAGAACACTGAAGCTTTCTTT. It codes for CASSSRTGQNTEAFF. This chain uses TRBV5-1 with TRBJ1-1; the D gene is possibly TRBD1 (6 bases). From germline, CDR1 is SGHRS and CDR2 YFSETQ. The CDR3 extends over 15 amino acids. V gave up 3 bases and J gave up 1 base, with 13 bases separating them.

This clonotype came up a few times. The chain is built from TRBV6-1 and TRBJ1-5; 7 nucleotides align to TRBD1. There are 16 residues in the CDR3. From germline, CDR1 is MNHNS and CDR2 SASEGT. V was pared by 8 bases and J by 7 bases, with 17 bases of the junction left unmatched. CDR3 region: CASEPGQRGSGQPQHF. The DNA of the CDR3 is TGTGCCAGCGAACCGGGACAGAGGGGGTCCGGACAGCCCCAGCATTTT.

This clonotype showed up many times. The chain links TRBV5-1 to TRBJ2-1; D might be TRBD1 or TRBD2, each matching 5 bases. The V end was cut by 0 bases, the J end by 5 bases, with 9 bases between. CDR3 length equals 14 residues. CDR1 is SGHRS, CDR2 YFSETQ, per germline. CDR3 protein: CASSLGGTDNEQFF. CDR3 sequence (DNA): TGCGCCAGCAGCTTGGGGGGGACGGACAATGAGCAGTTCTTC.

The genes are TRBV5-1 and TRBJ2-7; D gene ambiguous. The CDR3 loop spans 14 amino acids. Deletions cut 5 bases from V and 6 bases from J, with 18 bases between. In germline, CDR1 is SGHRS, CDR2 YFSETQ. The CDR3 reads CASRAVTGELEQYF. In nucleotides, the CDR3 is TGCGCCAGCAGAGCCGTGACGGGTGAGCTCGAGCAGTACTTC. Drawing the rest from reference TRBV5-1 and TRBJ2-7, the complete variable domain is KAGVTQTPRYLIKTRGQQVTLSCSPISGHRSVSWYQQTPGQGLQFLFEYFSETQRNKGNFPGRFSGRQFSNSRSEMNVSTLELGDSALYLCASRAVTGELEQYFGPGTRLTVT.

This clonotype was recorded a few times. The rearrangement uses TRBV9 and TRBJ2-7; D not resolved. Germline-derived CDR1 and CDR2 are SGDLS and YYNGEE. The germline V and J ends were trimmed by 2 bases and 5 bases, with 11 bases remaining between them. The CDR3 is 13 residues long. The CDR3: CASSVSLVDEQYF. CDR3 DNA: TGTGCCAGCAGCGTCTCGTTAGTCGACGAGCAGTACTTC. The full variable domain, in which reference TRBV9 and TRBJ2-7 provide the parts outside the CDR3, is DSGVTQTPKHLITATGQRVTLRCSPRSGDLSVYWYQQSLDQGLQFLIQYYNGEERAKGNILERFSAQQFPDLHSELNLSSLELGDSALYFCASSVSLVDEQYFGPGTRLTVT.

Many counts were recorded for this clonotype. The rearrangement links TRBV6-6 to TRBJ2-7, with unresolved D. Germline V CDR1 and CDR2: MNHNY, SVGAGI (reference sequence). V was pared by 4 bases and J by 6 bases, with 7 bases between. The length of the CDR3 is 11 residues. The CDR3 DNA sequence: TGTGCCAGCAGTTCCACGGGCGAGCAGTACTTC. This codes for CASSSTGEQYF.

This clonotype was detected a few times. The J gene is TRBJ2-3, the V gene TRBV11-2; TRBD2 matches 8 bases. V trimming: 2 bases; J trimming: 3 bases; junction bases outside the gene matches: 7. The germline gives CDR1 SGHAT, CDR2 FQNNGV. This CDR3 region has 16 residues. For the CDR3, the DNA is TGTGCCAGCAGCTTACCAAGGGGGACTAGAACAGATACGCAGTATTTT. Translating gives CASSLPRGTRTDTQYF.

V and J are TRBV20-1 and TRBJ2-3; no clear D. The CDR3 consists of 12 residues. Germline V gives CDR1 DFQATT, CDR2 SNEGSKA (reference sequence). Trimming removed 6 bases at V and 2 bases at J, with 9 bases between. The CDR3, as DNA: TGCAGTGCCTGGCGTCCCACAGATACGCAGTATTTT. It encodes CSAWRPTDTQYF.

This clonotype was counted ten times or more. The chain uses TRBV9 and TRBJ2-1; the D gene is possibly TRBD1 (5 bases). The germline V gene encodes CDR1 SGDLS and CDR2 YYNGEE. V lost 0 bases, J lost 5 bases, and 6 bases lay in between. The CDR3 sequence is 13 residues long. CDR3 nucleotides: TGTGCCAGCAGCGTAGGACAGCACAATGAGCAGTTCTTC. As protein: CASSVGQHNEQFF.

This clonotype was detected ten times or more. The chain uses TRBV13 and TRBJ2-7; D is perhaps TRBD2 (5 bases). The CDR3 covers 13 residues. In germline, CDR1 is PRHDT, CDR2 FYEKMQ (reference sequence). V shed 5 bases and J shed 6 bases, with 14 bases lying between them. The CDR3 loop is CASSVAGRGEQYF. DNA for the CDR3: TGTGCCAGCAGCGTGGCCGGACGGGGCGAGCAGTACTTC.

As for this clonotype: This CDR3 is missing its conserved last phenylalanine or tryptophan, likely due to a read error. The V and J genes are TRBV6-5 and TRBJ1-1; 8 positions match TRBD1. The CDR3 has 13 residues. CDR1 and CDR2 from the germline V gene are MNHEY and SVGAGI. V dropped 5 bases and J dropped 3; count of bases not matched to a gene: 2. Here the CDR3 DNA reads TGTGCCAGCAGTGCGGGACAGGACACTGAAGCTTTCTCT. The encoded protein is CASSAGQDTEAFS.

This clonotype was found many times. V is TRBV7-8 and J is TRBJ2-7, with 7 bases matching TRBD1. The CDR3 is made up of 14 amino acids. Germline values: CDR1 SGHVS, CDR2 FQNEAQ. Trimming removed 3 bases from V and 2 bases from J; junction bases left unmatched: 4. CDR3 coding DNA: TGTGCCAGCAGCTTCCGGGACAGTGCCTACGAGCAGTACTTC. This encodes CASSFRDSAYEQYF.

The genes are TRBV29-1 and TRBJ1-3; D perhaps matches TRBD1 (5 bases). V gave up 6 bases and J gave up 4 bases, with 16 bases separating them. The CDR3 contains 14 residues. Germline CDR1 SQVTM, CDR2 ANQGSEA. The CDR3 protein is CSVVRDAGGNTIYF. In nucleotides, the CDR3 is TGCAGCGTGGTCCGGGACGCAGGGGGAAACACCATATATTTT.

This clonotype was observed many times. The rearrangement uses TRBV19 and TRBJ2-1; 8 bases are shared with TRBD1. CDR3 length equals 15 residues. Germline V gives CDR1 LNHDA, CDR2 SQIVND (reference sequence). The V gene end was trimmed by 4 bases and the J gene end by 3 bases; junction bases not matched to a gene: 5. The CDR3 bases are TGTGCCAGTAGTACAGGGGGCCGATACTACAATGAGCAGTTCTTC. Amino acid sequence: CASSTGGRYYNEQFF.

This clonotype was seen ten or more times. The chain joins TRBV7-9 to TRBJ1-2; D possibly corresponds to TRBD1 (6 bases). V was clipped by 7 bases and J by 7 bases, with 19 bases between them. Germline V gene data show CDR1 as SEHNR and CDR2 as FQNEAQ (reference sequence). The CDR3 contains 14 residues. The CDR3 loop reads CASNRAGRQGGYTF. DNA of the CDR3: TGTGCCAGCAACAGGGCAGGGCGTCAAGGTGGCTACACCTTC.

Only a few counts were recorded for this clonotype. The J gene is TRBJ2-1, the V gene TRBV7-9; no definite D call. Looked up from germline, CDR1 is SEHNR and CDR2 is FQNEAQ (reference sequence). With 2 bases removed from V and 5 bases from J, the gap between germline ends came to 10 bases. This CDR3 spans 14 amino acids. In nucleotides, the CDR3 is TGTGCCAGCAGCTTATCCACGATGAACAATGAGCAGTTCTTC. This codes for CASSLSTMNNEQFF.

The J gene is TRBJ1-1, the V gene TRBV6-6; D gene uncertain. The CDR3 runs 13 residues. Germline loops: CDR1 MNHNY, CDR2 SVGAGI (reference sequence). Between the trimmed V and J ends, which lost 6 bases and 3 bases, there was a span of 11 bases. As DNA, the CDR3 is TGTGCCAGCAGCGAGCCAGGTTACACTGAAGCTTTCTTT. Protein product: CASSEPGYTEAFF.

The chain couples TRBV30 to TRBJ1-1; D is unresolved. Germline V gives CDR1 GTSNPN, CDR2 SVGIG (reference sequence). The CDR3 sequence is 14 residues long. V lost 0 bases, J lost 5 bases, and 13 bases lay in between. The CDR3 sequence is CAWSVVESGTEAFF. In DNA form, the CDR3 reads TGTGCCTGGAGTGTAGTAGAGTCGGGGACTGAAGCTTTCTTT.

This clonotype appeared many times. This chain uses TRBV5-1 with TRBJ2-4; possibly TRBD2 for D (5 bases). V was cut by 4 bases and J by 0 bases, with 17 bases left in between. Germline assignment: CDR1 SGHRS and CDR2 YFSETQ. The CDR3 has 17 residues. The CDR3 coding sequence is TGCGCCAGCAGCCCGGTGGGGAGTAGTCTAGCCAAAAACATTCAGTACTTC. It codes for CASSPVGSSLAKNIQYF.

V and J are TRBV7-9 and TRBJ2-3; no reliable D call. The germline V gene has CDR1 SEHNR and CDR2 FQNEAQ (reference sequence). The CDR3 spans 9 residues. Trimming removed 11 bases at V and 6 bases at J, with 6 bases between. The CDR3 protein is CAGSDTQYF. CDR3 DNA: TGTGCCGGCTCGGATACGCAGTATTTT.

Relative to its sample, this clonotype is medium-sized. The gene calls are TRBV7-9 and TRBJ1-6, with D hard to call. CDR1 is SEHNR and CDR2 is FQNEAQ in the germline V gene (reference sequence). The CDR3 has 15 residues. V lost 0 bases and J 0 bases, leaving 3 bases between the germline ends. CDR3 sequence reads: CASSLASSYNSPLHF. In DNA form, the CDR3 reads TGTGCCAGCAGCTTAGCCAGCTCCTATAATTCACCCCTCCACTTT.

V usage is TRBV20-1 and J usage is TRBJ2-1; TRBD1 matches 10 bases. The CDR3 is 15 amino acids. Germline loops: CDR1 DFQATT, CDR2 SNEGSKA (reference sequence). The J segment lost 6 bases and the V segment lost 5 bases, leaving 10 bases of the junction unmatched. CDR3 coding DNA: TGCAGTGCTCCGAAACGACAGGGGGCATTCAATGAGCAGTTCTTC. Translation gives CSAPKRQGAFNEQFF.

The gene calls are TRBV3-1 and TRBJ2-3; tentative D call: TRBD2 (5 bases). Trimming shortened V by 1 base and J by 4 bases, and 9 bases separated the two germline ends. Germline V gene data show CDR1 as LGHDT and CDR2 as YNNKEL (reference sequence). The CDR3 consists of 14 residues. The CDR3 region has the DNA TGTGCCAGCAGCCAAGCCAACGGGGCAGATACGCAGTATTTT. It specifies CASSQANGADTQYF.